The clone carrying this T cell receptor beta chain appeared a few times. This entry belongs to a study of response to subunit inactivated influenza vaccine. TCRdb re-called the RT-PCR reads with MiXCR, one entry per CDR3 protein. The repertoire holds hundreds of thousands of distinct CDR3 sequences, with 7.6% as singletons. The specimen was PBMCs from blood, collected less than 30 months after vaccination. This sequence originates from a man aged 45-69 years who received an inactivated influenza vaccine.

The CDR3 nucleotides read TGTGCCAGCAGCCCTGGGGCGGGGCGGGGGAACACTGAAGCTTTCTTT. Its translation is CASSPGAGRGNTEAFF. The chain couples TRBV9 to TRBJ1-1; tentatively, D is TRBD1 (5 bases). V lost 4 bases and J lost 1, with 17 bases in between. Germline CDR1 is SGDLS and CDR2 is YYNGEE. This CDR3 is built from 16 residues.